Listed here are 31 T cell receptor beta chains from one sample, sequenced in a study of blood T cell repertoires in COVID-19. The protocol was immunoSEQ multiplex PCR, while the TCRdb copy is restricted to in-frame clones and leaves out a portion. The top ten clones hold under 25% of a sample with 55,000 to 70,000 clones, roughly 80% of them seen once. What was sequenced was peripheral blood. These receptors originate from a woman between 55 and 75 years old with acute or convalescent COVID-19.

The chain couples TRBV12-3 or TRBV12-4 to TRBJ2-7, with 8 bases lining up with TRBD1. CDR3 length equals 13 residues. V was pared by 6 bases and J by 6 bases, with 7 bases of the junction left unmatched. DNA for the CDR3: TGTGCCAGCAGACCCGGGACAGGTTTCGAGCAGTACTTC. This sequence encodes CASRPGTGFEQYF.

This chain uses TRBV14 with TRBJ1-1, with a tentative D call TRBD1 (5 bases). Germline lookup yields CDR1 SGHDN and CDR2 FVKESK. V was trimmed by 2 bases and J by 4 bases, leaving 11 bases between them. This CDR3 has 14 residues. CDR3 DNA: TGTGCCAGCAGCCAAATCGGGGGGGGCACTGAAGCTTTCTTT. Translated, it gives CASSQIGGGTEAFF.

For the CDR3, the DNA is TGTGCCAGCAGTGACTTGACCGGGTCCCTAGGTTTGCCCCAGCATTTT. It is translated as CASSDLTGSLGLPQHF. The J gene is TRBJ1-5, the V gene TRBV6-1; unclear D gene. V lost 3 bases, J lost 9 bases, and 21 bases lay in between. Looked up from germline, CDR1 is MNHNS and CDR2 is SASEGT. The CDR3 loop spans 16 amino acids.

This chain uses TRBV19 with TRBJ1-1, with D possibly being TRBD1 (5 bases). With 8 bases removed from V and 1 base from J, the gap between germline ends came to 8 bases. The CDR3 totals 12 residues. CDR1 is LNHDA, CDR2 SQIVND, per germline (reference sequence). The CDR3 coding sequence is TGTGCCAGTCATACAGGGAACACTGAAGCTTTCTTT. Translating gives CASHTGNTEAFF.

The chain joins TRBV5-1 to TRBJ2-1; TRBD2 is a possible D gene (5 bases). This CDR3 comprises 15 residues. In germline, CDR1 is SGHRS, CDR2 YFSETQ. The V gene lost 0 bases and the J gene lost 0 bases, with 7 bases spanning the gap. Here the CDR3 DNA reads TGCGCCAGCAGCTTGGAGGGAGCCTCCTACAATGAGCAGTTCTTC. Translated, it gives CASSLEGASYNEQFF.

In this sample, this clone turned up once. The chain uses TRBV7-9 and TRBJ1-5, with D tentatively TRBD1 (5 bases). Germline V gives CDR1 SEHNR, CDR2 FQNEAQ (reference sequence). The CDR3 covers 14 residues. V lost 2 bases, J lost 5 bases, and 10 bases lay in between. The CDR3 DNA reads TGTGCCAGCAGCTTAACGGGGGAGGATCAGCCCCAGCATTTT. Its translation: CASSLTGEDQPQHF.

DNA for the CDR3: TGTGCCAGCAGCTCTCTTTTCGACGAGCAGTACTTC. Encoded protein: CASSSLFDEQYF. The gene calls are TRBV7-8 and TRBJ2-7; D remains unclear. The germline V and J ends were trimmed by 4 bases and 5 bases, with 9 bases remaining between them. The germline V gene has CDR1 SGHVS and CDR2 FQNEAQ. The CDR3 has 12 residues.

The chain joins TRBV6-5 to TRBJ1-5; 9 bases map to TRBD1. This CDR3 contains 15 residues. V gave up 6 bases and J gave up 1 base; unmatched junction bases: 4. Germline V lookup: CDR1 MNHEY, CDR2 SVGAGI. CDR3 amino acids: CASRLGTGSNQPQHF. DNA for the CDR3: TGTGCCAGCAGACTAGGGACAGGGAGCAATCAGCCCCAGCATTTT.

CDR3 sequence: CASSLWGRRGPLNEQFF. The DNA of the CDR3 is TGTGCCAGCAGCTTATGGGGTCGGAGGGGCCCCCTTAATGAGCAGTTCTTC. The rearrangement uses TRBV7-9 and TRBJ2-1, with D maybe TRBD2 (6 bases). V shed 2 bases and J shed 7 bases, with 21 bases lying between them. Germline assignment: CDR1 SEHNR and CDR2 FQNEAQ (reference sequence). The CDR3 is 17 amino acids. Full variable domain (rest looked up from reference TRBV7-9 and TRBJ2-1): DTGVSQNPRHKITKRGQNVTFRCDPISEHNRLYWYRQTLGQGPEFLTYFQNEAQLEKSRLLSDRFSAERPKGSFSTLEIQRTEQGDSAMYLCASSLWGRRGPLNEQFFGPGTRLTVL.

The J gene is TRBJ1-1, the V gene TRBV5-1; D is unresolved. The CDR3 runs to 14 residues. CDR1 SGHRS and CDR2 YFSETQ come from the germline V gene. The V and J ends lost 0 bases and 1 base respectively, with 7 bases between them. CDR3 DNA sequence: TGCGCCAGCAGCTTGGGCGGCAAGAACACTGAAGCTTTCTTT. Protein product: CASSLGGKNTEAFF.

This CDR3 reads CASRVDSTGELFF. The CDR3 DNA is TGCGCCAGCAGAGTGGACAGCACCGGGGAGCTGTTTTTT. The chain joins TRBV10-1 to TRBJ2-2; D is perhaps TRBD1 (6 bases). CDR3 length: 13 amino acids. Trimming stripped 6 bases from V and 4 bases from J, with 9 bases between. Germline V gives CDR1 WNHNN, CDR2 SYGVQD (reference sequence).

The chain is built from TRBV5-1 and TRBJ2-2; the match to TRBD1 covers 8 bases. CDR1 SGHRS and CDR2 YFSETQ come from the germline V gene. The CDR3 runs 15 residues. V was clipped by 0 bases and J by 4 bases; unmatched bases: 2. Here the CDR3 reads CASSLVTGGTGELFF. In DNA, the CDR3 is TGCGCCAGCAGCTTGGTCACAGGGGGCACCGGGGAGCTGTTTTTT.

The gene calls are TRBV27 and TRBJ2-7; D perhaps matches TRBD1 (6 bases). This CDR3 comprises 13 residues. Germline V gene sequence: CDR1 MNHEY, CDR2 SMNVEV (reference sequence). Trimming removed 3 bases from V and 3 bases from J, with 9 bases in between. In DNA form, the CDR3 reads TGTGCCAGCAGTTTCGGCAGGGGCTACGAGCAGTACTTC. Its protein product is CASSFGRGYEQYF.

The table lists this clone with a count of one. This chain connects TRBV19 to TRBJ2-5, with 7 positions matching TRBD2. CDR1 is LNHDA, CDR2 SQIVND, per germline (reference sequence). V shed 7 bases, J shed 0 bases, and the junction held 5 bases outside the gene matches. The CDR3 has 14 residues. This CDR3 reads CASKPGGNQETQYF. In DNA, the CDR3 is TGTGCCAGTAAACCGGGGGGAAACCAAGAGACCCAGTACTTC.

As DNA, the CDR3 is TGTGCCAGCAGTGACGAACCGGGGGGGTACGAGCAGTACTTC. Protein product: CASSDEPGGYEQYF. J is TRBJ2-7 and V is TRBV6-1; 8 bases align to TRBD2. Germline V gene data show CDR1 as MNHNS and CDR2 as SASEGT. The length of the CDR3 is 14 residues. V lost 3 bases, J lost 4 bases, and 5 bases stayed unmatched.

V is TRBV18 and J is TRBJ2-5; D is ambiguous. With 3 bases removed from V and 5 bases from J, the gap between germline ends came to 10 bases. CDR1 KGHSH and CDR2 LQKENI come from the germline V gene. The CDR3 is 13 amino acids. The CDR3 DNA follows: TGTGCCAGCTCACCCGACAATTACGAGACCCAGTACTTC. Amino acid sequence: CASSPDNYETQYF.

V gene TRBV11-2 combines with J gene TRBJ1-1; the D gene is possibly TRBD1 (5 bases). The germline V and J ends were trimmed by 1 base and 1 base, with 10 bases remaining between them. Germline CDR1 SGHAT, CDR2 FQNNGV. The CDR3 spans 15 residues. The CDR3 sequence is CASSLVRQSNTEAFF. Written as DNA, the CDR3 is TGTGCCAGCAGCTTAGTCAGACAGTCGAACACTGAAGCTTTCTTT.

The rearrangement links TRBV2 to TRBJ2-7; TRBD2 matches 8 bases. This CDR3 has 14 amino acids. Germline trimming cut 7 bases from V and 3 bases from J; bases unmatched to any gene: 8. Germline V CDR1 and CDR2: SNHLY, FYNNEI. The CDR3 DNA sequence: TGTGCCAGCACCAAGCGGGGGTTTGACTACGAGCAGTACTTC. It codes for CASTKRGFDYEQYF.

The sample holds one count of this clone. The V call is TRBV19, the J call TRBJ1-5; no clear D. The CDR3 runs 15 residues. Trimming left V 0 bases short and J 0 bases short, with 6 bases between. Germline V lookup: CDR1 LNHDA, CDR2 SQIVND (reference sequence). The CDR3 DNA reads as TGTGCCAGTAGTATAGAGGAGTATAGCAATCAGCCCCAGCATTTT. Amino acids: CASSIEEYSNQPQHF.

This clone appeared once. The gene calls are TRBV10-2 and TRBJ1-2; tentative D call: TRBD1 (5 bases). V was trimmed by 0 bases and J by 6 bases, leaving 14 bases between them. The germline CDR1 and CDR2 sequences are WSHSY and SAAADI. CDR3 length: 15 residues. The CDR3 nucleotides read TGCGCCAGCAGTGAGTCTGGCAGGGCGACCGATGGCTACACCTTC. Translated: CASSESGRATDGYTF.

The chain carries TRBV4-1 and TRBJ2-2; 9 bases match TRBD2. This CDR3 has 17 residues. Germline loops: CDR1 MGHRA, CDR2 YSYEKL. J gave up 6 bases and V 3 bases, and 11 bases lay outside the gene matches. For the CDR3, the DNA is TGCGCCAGCAGCCAGGGTTTAATAGCGGGGGTGGCCGGGGAGCTGTTTTTT. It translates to CASSQGLIAGVAGELFF.

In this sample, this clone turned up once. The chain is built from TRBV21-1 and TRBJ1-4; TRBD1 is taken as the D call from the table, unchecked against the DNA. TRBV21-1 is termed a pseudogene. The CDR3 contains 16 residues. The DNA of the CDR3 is TGTGCCAGCAGCAAGGGACAGCCGGCAACTAATGAAAAACTGTTTTTT. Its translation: CASSKGQPATNEKLFF.

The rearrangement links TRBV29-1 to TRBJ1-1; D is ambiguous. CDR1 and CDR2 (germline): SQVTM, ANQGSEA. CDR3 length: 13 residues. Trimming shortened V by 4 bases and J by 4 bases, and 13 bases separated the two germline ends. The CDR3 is CSVAHSEATEAFF. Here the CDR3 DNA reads TGCAGCGTTGCTCACTCGGAGGCCACTGAAGCTTTCTTT.

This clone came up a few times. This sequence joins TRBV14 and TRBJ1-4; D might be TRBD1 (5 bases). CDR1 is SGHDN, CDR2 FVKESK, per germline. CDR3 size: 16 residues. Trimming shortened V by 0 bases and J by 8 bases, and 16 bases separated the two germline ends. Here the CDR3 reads CASSQEVIQAGEKLFF. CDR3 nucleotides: TGTGCCAGCAGCCAAGAAGTGATACAGGCGGGGGAAAAACTGTTTTTT.

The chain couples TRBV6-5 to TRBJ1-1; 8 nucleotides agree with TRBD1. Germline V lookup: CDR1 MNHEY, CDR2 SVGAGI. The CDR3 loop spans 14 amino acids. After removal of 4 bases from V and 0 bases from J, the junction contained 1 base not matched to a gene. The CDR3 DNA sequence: TGTGCCAGCAGTTGGGACAGGATGAACACTGAAGCTTTCTTT. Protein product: CASSWDRMNTEAFF.

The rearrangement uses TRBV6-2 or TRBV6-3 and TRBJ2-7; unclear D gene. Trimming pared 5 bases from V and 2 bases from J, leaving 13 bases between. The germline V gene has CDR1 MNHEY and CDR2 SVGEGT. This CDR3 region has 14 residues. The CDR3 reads CASSPLGAPYEQYF. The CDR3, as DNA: TGTGCCAGCAGTCCCCTTGGAGCCCCCTACGAGCAGTACTTC.

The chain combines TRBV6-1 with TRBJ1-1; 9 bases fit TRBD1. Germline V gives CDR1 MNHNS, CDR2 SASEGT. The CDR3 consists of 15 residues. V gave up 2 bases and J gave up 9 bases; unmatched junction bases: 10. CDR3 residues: CASSESPGTGLQAFF. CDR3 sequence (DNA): TGTGCCAGCAGTGAATCCCCCGGGACAGGGCTTCAAGCTTTCTTT.

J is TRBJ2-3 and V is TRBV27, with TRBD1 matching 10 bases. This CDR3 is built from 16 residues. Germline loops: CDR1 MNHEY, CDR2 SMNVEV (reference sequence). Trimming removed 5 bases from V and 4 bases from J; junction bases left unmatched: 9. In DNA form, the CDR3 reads TGTGCCAGCAGTCCGGGGACAGGGGTGTCTGCAGATACGCAGTATTTT. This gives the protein CASSPGTGVSADTQYF.

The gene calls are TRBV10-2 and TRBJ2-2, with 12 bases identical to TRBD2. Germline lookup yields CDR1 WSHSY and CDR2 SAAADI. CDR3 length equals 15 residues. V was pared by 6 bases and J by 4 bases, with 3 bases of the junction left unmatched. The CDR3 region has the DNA TGCGCCAGCAGGACTAGCGGGGGAGGCACCGGGGAGCTGTTTTTT. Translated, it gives CASRTSGGGTGELFF.

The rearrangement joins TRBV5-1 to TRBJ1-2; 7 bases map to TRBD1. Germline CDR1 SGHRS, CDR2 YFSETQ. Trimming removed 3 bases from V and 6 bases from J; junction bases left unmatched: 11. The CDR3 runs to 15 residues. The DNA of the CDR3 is TGCGCCAGCAGCTACACAGGGGCGGATGGAGATGGCTACACCTTC. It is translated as CASSYTGADGDGYTF.

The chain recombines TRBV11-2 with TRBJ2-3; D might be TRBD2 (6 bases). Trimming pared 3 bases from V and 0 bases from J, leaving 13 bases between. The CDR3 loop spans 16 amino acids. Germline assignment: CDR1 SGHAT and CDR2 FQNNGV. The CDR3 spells CASSFDRGYSTDTQYF. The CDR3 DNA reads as TGTGCCAGCAGCTTCGATCGGGGGTATAGCACAGATACGCAGTATTTT.